One TCR beta chain is described in this entry. Sequenced by immunoSEQ multiplex PCR; TCRdb stores in-frame clones only, minus some. The sample has about 20,000 clones, approximately 90% seen once. The data are from a study of T cell changes during pregnancy in multiple sclerosis. After removal of 2 bases from V and 12 bases from J, the junction contained 6 bases not matched to a gene. CDR1 is MGHRA and CDR2 is YSYEKL in the germline V gene. CDR3 size: 15 residues. The source was CD8+ T cells from peripheral blood mononuclear cells, collected in the second trimester of pregnancy. The rearrangement links TRBV4-1 to TRBJ2-1, with TRBD2 matching 14 bases. The receptor was derived from a female donor in good health, enrolled as a control in a pregnancy study. The CDR3 reads CASSQRGTSGGWQFF. The CDR3, as DNA: TGCGCCAGCAGCCAAAGAGGGACTAGCGGGGGTTGGCAGTTCTTC.